These T cell receptor beta chains were read from a single sample in a study of shared clonotypes between healthy human individuals. Repertoires were generated with immunoSEQ multiplex PCR, while TCRdb's copy carries only in-frame clones and drops some. The sample records some 2.1 million clones, 85% to 95% being singletons. Sequencing used naive CD4+ T cells sorted from blood. These receptors were collected from a young man in good health. CDR3s include the opening cysteine and the closing phenylalanine or tryptophan. Each record gives: J gene, D gene, clone size, V gene, CDR3 DNA, CDR3 protein. The D gene is left open where the match is weak. The size of a clone is reported for some rows only, either as once, few or many, or as a class for expanded clones.

TRBJ2-7 TRBD1 . TRBV5-5 TGTGCCAGCAGAAGGACAGGGGTCTACGAGCAGTACTTC CASRRTGVYEQYF
TRBJ2-3 TRBD2 . TRBV7-9 TGTGCCAGCAGCTCCCTAGCGGGACCTAGCACAGATACGCAGTATTTT CASSSLAGPSTDTQYF
TRBJ2-7 . . TRBV4-3 TGCGCCAGCAGCCAAGAGCTCCGAGGCGAGCAGTACTTC CASSQELRGEQYF
TRBJ1-1 . . TRBV18 TGTGCCAGCTCACCACTCTCTTTCAACAGCATCATGAACACTGAAGCTTTCTTT CASSPLSFNSIMNTEAFF
TRBJ1-1 . . TRBV9 TGTGCCAGCAGCGTAGCTCCGAACACTGAAGCTTTCTTT CASSVAPNTEAFF
TRBJ2-2 . . TRBV7-9 TGTGCCAGCAGCTTAGTAGGCCAGGGTAACACCGGGGAGCTGTTTTTT CASSLVGQGNTGELFF
TRBJ1-5 . once TRBV6-5 TGTGCCAGCAGTTCTGAGGGCAGTCAGCCCCAGCATTTT CASSSEGSQPQHF
TRBJ2-1 TRBD2 . TRBV5-1 TGCGCCAGCAGCTTGGTGGCTAGCGGGGGCCCCTCGAGCTCCTACAATGAGCAGTTCTTC CASSLVASGGPSSSYNEQFF
TRBJ2-7 . . TRBV7-9 TGTGCCAGCAGCTTAGCGCAAGGGGGAGCCTACGAGCAGTACTTC CASSLAQGGAYEQYF
TRBJ1-2 . few TRBV29-1 TGCAGCGCTGCGGACCTATACTATGGCTACACCTTC CSAADLYYGYTF
TRBJ2-7 . . TRBV7-2 TGTGCCAGCAGCTTAGGAAGATACAGCTACGAGCAGTACTTC CASSLGRYSYEQYF
TRBJ2-5 . many TRBV30 TGTGCCTGGAGTGTCGACGGCCAAGAGACCCAGTACTTC CAWSVDGQETQYF
TRBJ1-2 . . TRBV5-1 TGCGCCAGCAGCTTGTCCTCGGGACGGTATGGCTACACCTTC CASSLSSGRYGYTF
TRBJ2-3 TRBD1 . TRBV28 TGTGCCAGCAGTTCCCGGGACAGCTCACTATCAGATACGCAGTATTTT CASSSRDSSLSDTQYF
TRBJ1-1 . . TRBV6-5 TGTGCCAGCAGTTATGGGTCAGATAACACTGAAGCTTTCTTT CASSYGSDNTEAFF
TRBJ2-7 . once TRBV6-1 TGTGCCAGCAGTGCCATTCCTCACGGCTACGAGCAGTACTTC CASSAIPHGYEQYF
TRBJ2-3 . . TRBV9 TGTGCCAGCAGCGTAGGAATCGAAACAGCGAGGGCAGATACGCAGTATTTT CASSVGIETARADTQYF
TRBJ1-5 TRBD1 . TRBV5-1 TGCGCCAGCAGCTTGGGACAGGGCGATCAGCCCCAGCATTTT CASSLGQGDQPQHF
TRBJ2-2 TRBD1 . TRBV5-1 TGCGCCAGCAGCTTGGCGGAAGGGACAGGGGTCACCGGGGAGCTGTTTTTT CASSLAEGTGVTGELFF
TRBJ2-7 . once TRBV11-2 TGTGCCAGCAGCTTAGTGGGCAGGCTTTACGAGCAGTACTTC CASSLVGRLYEQYF
TRBJ1-2 . . TRBV9 TGTGCCAGCAGCGTAGCTGCGGAACCCTGGGGCTACACCTTC CASSVAAEPWGYTF
TRBJ2-7 . . TRBV28 TGTGCCAGCAGAGGAGCGGCCAAGGGGCCTTACGAGCAGTACTTC CASRGAAKGPYEQYF
TRBJ2-4 TRBD1 . TRBV7-2 TGTGCCAGCAGCCCCCTGACAGGGGAAAACATTCAGTACTTC CASSPLTGENIQYF
TRBJ1-5 TRBD1 once TRBV28 TGTGCCAGCAGTTCCCCGGACAGGCTCAATCAGCCCCAGCATTTT CASSSPDRLNQPQHF
TRBJ1-4 . . TRBV27 TGTGCCAGCAGTCCGATTGGGGAGGCTGAAAAACTGTTTTTT CASSPIGEAEKLFF
TRBJ2-1 . . TRBV29-1 TGCAGCGTTGTCCCACTAGGGGTCTTAAAGGGGAACTCCTACAATGAGCAGTTCTTC CSVVPLGVLKGNSYNEQFF
TRBJ2-5 TRBD1 few TRBV7-2 TGTGCCAGCAGCCAAGAGGGACAGGGGCTCCAAGAGACCCAGTACTTC CASSQEGQGLQETQYF
TRBJ2-7 TRBD2 . TRBV29-1 TGCAGCGTTGAAACTAGCGTAAACGAGCAGTACTTC CSVETSVNEQYF
TRBJ2-7 . . TRBV2 TGTGCCAGTGAGACTAGTTTCCCCTACGAGCAGTACTTC CASETSFPYEQYF
TRBJ2-7 . . TRBV4-1 TGCGCCAGCAGCCAACAACAGGGTGGGGGGTCCTACGAGCAGTACTTC CASSQQQGGGSYEQYF
TRBJ2-1 . . TRBV6-5 TGTGCCAGCAGTACCATTGGGTATGAGCAGTTCTTC CASSTIGYEQFF
TRBJ1-6 TRBD1 . TRBV6-5 TGTGCCAGCAGCTCCGGGACAGGGGCTACACCCCTCCACTTT CASSSGTGATPLHF
TRBJ1-2 . . TRBV19 TGTGCCAGTAGTCCCATCGGACAGAGCTATGGCTACACCTTC CASSPIGQSYGYTF
TRBJ2-5 . . TRBV4-1 TGCGCCAGCAGCCAAGGTTGGATCTACCAAGAGACCCAGTACTTC CASSQGWIYQETQYF
TRBJ1-1 . . TRBV6-5 TGTGCCAGCAGATCATCCCGTTGGGGGGGCGCAGCTTTCTTT CASRSSRWGGAAFF
TRBJ2-5 . . TRBV2 TGTGCCAGCAGTGAAACAGGGAATCAAGAGACCCAGTACTTC CASSETGNQETQYF
TRBJ1-2 TRBD1 . TRBV7-2 TGTGCCAGCAGCTGGGGACAGGGGAACTACTATGGCTACACCTTC CASSWGQGNYYGYTF
TRBJ1-1 . . TRBV5-6 TGTGCCAGCAGCTTTAGGGGGATCACTGAAGCTTTCTTT CASSFRGITEAFF
TRBJ2-1 . . TRBV19 TGTGCCAGTAGTAGGGGGGATCCTTACAATGAGCAGTTCTTC CASSRGDPYNEQFF
TRBJ1-4 . . TRBV15 TGTGCCACCAGCAACCGGGCTTCAACTAATGAAAAACTGTTTTTT CATSNRASTNEKLFF
TRBJ2-1 . . TRBV25-1 TGTGCCAGCAAGGGGGGAGGGCCTGCCAATGAGCAGTTCTTC CASKGGGPANEQFF
TRBJ2-5 TRBD2 . TRBV30 TGTGCCTGGAGTGTTCAGGTAGCGGGAGGAGGGACCCAGTACTTC CAWSVQVAGGGTQYF
TRBJ2-5 TRBD2 . TRBV30 TGTGCCTGGAGTGAACTAGCGGGGGGCCAAGAGACCCAGTACTTC CAWSELAGGQETQYF
TRBJ2-1 . . TRBV28 TGTGCCAGCACTCCCAAAGGGGTAAAGGTACTCTACAATGAGCAGTTCTTC CASTPKGVKVLYNEQFF
TRBJ2-3 . . TRBV5-1 TGCGCCAGCAGCTTGGCCGTGGTGGGCGGGGGCACAGATACGCAGTATTTT CASSLAVVGGGTDTQYF
TRBJ1-1 . . TRBV5-4 TGTGCCAGCAGCTTTGTCCTGAACACTGAAGCTTTCTTT CASSFVLNTEAFF
TRBJ2-1 TRBD2 . TRBV7-2 TGTGCCAGCAGCACACTAGCGGGAGTTAGGAATGAGCAGTTCTTC CASSTLAGVRNEQFF
TRBJ2-3 TRBD2 once TRBV10-3 TGTGCCATCAGCCCCCTAGCGGGGGGACTCACAGATACGCAGTATTTT CAISPLAGGLTDTQYF
TRBJ2-1 . . TRBV7-6 TGTGCCAGCAGCTCCCCCAGCGAGGGCAATGAGCAGTTCTTC CASSSPSEGNEQFF
TRBJ1-2 TRBD1 . TRBV9 TGTGCCAGCAGCCCACGGACAGGGGGAGGCTATGGCTACACCTTC CASSPRTGGGYGYTF
TRBJ1-4 . . TRBV6-5 TGTGCCAGCAGTTACTCCTGGGTGTCCGAAAAACTGTTTTTT CASSYSWVSEKLFF
TRBJ2-1 TRBD1 . TRBV10-1 TGCGCCAGCAGTGCCGCGACAGGGGGCTTGAATGAGCAGTTCTTC CASSAATGGLNEQFF
TRBJ1-1 TRBD1 . TRBV29-1 TGCAGCGTTGAAGAGTACAGGGGCGCCCTGAACACTGAAGCTTTCTTT CSVEEYRGALNTEAFF
TRBJ2-1 TRBD2 . TRBV5-1 TGCGCCAGCACCCTTCGGGGGGGCCGGGGGAATGAGCAGTTCTTC CASTLRGGRGNEQFF
TRBJ2-1 . . TRBV7-9 TGTGCCAGCAGCTCCAGGGTTACCCCCCACAATGAGCAGTTCTTC CASSSRVTPHNEQFF
TRBJ1-1 . . TRBV18 TGTGCCAGCTCACGGTCTTCGGACACTGAAGCTTTCTTT CASSRSSDTEAFF
TRBJ2-7 . . TRBV5-1 TGCGCCAGCAGCGTCCTAGCTCGCTTTGGCTACGAGCAGTACTTC CASSVLARFGYEQYF
TRBJ2-5 . . TRBV9 TGTGCCAGCAGCGTAGACGGAGCAGGCGAGACCCAGTACTTC CASSVDGAGETQYF
TRBJ1-3 . . TRBV28 TGTGCCAGCAGCCCGACAGGTTCTGGAAACACCATATATTTT CASSPTGSGNTIYF
TRBJ2-5 TRBD2 once TRBV7-2 TGTGCCAGCAGCCGTAGGACGGGAGGGGGAGAGACCCAGTACTTC CASSRRTGGGETQYF